This T cell receptor (beta chain) was obtained from a study of T cell responses to AZD1222 COVID-19 vaccine. Concerning this clone itself: The antigen is undetermined.

Generated by immunoSEQ multiplex PCR, the TCRdb table keeps only in-frame clones and is missing some. The sample holds fewer than 200,000 clones, 90% seen once. Study observations and caveats: Researchers took repertoire samples only after the peak T cell response had come.

The CDR3 covers 15 residues. Trimming removed 3 bases at V and 0 bases at J, with 9 bases between. CDR1 is LNHDA, CDR2 SQIVND, per germline (reference sequence). The V call is TRBV19, the J call TRBJ1-5, with D perhaps matching TRBD1 (5 bases). The sequence derives from an adult in good health. Specimen: peripheral blood, collected on day 0 of AZD1222 vaccination. Here the CDR3 reads CASSIGGGSNQPQHF. The CDR3 DNA is TGTGCCAGTAGTATCGGCGGGGGTAGCAATCAGCCCCAGCATTTT.